The sequence of this T cell receptor (beta chain) was determined in a study of CD8 T cells in Susac syndrome. General study findings and limits: A relatively small number of individuals underwent TCR sequencing and HLA analysis.

V lost 0 bases and J 5 bases, leaving 3 bases between the germline ends. The CDR3 spans 12 residues. Germline V lookup: CDR1 ENHRY, CDR2 SYGVKD. The study sequenced TCR beta in blood CD8+ and CD4+ T cells. FACS enriched CD8+ TEMRA cells, while bulk CD8+ and CD4+ were negatively isolated. A note on this clonotype: No antigen is known for it.

It was with random hexamers that 0.5 to 1 ug RNA was reverse transcribed. An immunoSEQ multiplex PCR generated amplified TCR beta CDR3 products spanning 54 Vbeta and 13 Jbeta. Using its own MiXCR run on the immunoSEQ multiplex PCR reads, TCRdb lists one record per CDR3 protein. The table has approximately 100,000 distinct CDR3 sequences, roughly 95% seen once. Sequencing was performed on CD4+ T cells from PBMCs. The receptor's source is a human donor in good health. This chain joins TRBV10-3 and TRBJ2-3; the D is unclear. The CDR3 DNA reads TGTGCCATCAGTGAGTCGGGAGATACGCAGTATTTT. Translated, it gives CAISESGDTQYF.